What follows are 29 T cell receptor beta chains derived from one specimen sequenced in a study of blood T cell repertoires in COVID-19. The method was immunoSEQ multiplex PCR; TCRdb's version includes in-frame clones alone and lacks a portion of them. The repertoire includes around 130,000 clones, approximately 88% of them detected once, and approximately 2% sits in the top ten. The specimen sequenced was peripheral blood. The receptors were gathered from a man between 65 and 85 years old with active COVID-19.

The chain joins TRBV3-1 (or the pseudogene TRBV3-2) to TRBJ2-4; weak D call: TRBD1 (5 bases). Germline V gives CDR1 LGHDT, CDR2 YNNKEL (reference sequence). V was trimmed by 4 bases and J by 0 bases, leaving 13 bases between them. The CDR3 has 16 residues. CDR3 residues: CASSRQDTSAKNIQYF. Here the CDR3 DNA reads TGTGCCAGCAGCCGCCAGGACACGTCAGCCAAAAACATTCAGTACTTC.

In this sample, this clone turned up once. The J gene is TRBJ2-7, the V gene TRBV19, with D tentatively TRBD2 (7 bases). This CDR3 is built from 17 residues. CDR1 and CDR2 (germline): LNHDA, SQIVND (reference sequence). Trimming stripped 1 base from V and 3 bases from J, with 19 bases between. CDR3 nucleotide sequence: TGTGCCAGTAGTATAGCAGCAGGGGCTAGCGGATTCTACGAGCAGTACTTC. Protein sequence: CASSIAAGASGFYEQYF.

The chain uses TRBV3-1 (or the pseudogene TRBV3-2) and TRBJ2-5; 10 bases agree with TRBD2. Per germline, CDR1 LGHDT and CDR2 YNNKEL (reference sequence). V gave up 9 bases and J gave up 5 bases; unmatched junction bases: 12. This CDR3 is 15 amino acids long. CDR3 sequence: CASKRKAGGPETQYF. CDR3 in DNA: TGTGCCAGTAAGAGAAAAGCGGGAGGGCCGGAGACCCAGTACTTC.

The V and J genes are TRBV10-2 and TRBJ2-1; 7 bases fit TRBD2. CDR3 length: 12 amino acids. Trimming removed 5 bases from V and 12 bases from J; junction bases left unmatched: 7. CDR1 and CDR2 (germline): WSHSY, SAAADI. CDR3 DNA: TGCGCCAGCAGTCCTCCAGGGAGGGGGCAGTTCTTC. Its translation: CASSPPGRGQFF.

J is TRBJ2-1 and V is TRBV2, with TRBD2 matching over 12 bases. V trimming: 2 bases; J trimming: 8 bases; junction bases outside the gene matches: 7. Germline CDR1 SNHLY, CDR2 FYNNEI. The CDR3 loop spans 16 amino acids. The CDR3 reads CASSEITSGRLDEQFF. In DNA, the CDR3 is TGTGCCAGCAGTGAAATAACTAGCGGGAGGCTGGATGAGCAGTTCTTC.

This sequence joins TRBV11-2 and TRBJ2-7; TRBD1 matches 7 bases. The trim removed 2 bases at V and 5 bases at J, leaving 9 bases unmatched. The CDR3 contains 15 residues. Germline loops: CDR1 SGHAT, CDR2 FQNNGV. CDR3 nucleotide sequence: TGTGCCAGCAGCTTACGGGTCAGGGGGTTAGACGAGCAGTACTTC. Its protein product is CASSLRVRGLDEQYF.

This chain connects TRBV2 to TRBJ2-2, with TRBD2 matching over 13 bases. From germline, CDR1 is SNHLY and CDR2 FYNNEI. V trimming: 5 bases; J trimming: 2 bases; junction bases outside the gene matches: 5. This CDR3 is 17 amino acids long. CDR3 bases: TGTGCCAGCAGTCATGGACTAGCGGGAGCCAACACCGGGGAGCTGTTTTTT. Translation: CASSHGLAGANTGELFF.

The CDR3 sequence is CASSLVAGVGEQFF. DNA of the CDR3: TGCGCCAGCAGCTTGGTTGCGGGAGTTGGTGAGCAGTTCTTC. The chain couples TRBV5-1 to TRBJ2-1; the match to TRBD2 covers 7 bases. The CDR3 runs to 14 residues. Trimming removed 0 bases from V and 9 bases from J; junction bases left unmatched: 6. Germline CDR1 is SGHRS and CDR2 is YFSETQ.

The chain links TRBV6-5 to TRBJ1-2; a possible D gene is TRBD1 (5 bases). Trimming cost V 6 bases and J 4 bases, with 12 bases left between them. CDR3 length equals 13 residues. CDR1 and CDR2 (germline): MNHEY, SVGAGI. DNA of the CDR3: TGTGCCAGCAGGGACGGGGGGACCTATGGCTACACCTTC. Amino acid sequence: CASRDGGTYGYTF.

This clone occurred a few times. The CDR3 is CASSSRRQGAEYF. The CDR3 DNA follows: TGTGCCAGCAGCTCCCGGAGACAGGGTGCCGAGTATTTT. The chain joins TRBV7-2 to TRBJ2-3; TRBD1 matches 7 bases. V lost 4 bases to trimming and J lost 13 bases; unmatched junction nucleotides: 11. CDR3 length: 13 amino acids. Looked up from germline, CDR1 is SGHTA and CDR2 is FQGNSA.

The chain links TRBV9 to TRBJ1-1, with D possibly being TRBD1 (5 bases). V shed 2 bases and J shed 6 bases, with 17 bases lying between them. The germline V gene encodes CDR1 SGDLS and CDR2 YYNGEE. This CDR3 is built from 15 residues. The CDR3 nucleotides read TGTGCCAGCAGCGTCTTCCGGGAGGGGAGCGCTGAAGCTTTCTTT. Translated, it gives CASSVFREGSAEAFF.

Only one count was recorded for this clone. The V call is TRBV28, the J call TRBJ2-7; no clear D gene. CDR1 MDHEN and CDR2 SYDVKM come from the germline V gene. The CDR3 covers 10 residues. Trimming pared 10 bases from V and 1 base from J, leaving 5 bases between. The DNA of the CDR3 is TGTGCCACCCGGTCCTACGAGCAGTACTTC. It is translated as CATRSYEQYF.

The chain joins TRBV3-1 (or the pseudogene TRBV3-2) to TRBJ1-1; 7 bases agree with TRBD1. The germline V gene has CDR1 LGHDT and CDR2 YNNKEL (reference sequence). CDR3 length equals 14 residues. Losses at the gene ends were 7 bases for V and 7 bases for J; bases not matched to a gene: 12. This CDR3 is CASKKEGQILEAFF. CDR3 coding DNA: TGTGCCAGCAAGAAAGAGGGACAGATTCTTGAAGCTTTCTTT.

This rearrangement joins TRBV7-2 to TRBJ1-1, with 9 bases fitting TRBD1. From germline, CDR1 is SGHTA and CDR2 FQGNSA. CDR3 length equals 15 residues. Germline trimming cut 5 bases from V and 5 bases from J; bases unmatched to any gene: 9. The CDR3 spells CASSIRGQGGTEAFF. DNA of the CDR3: TGTGCCAGCAGCATACGGGGACAGGGTGGGACTGAAGCTTTCTTT.

The CDR3 region has the DNA TGCGCCAGCAGCCCCGAAGGGACTAGCGGTAAAGCCTACAATGAGCAGTTCTTC. This codes for CASSPEGTSGKAYNEQFF. The V call is TRBV5-1, the J call TRBJ2-1; 11 nucleotides line up with TRBD2. CDR3 length equals 18 residues. J gave up 2 bases and V 4 bases, and 11 bases lay outside the gene matches. Germline V gives CDR1 SGHRS, CDR2 YFSETQ.

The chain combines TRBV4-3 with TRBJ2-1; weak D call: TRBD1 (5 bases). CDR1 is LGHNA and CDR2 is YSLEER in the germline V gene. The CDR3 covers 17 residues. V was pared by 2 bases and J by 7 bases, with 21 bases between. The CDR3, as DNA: TGCGCCAGCAGCCAAAGACTTCAGGGAACTAATATGAATGAGCAGTTCTTC. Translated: CASSQRLQGTNMNEQFF.

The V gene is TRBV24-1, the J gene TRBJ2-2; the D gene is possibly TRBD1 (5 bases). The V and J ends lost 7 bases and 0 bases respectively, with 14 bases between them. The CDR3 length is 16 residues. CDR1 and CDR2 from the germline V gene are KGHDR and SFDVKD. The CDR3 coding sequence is TGTGCCACCAGCTTCACAGGACCCCCGAACACCGGGGAGCTGTTTTTT. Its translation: CATSFTGPPNTGELFF.

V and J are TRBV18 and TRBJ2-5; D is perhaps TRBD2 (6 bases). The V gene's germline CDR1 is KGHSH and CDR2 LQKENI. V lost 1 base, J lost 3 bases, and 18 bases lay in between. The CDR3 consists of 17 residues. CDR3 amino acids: CASSPQLFGSVKETQYF. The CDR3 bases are TGTGCCAGCTCACCACAACTATTCGGGAGTGTTAAAGAGACCCAGTACTTC. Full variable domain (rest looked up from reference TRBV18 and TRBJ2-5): NAGVMQNPRHLVRRRGQEARLRCSPMKGHSHVYWYRQLPEEGLKFMVYLQKENIIDESGMPKERFSAEFPKEGPSILRIQQVVRGDSAAYFCASSPQLFGSVKETQYFGPGTRLLVL.

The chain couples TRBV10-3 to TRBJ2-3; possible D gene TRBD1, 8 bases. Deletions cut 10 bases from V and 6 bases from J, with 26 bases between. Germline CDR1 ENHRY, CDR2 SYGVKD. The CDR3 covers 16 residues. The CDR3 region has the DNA TGTGCCACCACAGGGGGTGGTGAGACTAGCCCCGATACGCAGTATTTT. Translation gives CATTGGGETSPDTQYF.

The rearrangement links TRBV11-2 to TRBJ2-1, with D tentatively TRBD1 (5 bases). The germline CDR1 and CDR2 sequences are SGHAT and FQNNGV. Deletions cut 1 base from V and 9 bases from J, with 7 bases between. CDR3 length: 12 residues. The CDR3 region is CASSLAGFEQFF. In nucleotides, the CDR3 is TGTGCCAGCAGCTTAGCAGGGTTTGAGCAGTTCTTC.

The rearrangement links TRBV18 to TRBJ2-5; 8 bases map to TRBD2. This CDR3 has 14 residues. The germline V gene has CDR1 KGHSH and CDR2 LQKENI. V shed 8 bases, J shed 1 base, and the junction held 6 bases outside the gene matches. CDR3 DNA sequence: TGTGCCAGCCGGGAGGGCCCAGCCCAAGAGACCCAGTACTTC. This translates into CASREGPAQETQYF. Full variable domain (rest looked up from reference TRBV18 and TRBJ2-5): NAGVMQNPRHLVRRRGQEARLRCSPMKGHSHVYWYRQLPEEGLKFMVYLQKENIIDESGMPKERFSAEFPKEGPSILRIQQVVRGDSAAYFCASREGPAQETQYFGPGTRLLVL.

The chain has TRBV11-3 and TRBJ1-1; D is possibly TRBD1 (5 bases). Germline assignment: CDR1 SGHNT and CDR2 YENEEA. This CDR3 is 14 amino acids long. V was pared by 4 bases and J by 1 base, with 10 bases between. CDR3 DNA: TGTGCCAGCAGCTACAGGTCAGCGAACACTGAAGCTTTCTTT. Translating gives CASSYRSANTEAFF.

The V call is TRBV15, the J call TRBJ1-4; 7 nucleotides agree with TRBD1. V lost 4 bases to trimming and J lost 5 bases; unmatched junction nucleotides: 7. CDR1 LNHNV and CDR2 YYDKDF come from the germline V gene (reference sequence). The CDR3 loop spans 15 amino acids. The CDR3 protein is CATSNLQGKNEKLFF. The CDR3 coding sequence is TGTGCCACCAGCAACCTACAGGGGAAGAATGAAAAACTGTTTTTT.

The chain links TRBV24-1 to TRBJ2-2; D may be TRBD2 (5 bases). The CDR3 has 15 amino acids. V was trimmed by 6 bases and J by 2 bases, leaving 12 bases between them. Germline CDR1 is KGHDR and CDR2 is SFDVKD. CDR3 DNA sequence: TGTGCCACCAGTCGGACTCCTCAAAACACCGGGGAGCTGTTTTTT. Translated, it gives CATSRTPQNTGELFF.

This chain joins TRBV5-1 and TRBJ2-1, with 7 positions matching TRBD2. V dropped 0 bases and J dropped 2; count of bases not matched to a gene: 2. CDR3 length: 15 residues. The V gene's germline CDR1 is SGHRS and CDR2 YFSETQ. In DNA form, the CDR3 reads TGCGCCAGCAGCTTGGTTGCGGGAGCCTACAATGAGCAGTTCTTC. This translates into CASSLVAGAYNEQFF.

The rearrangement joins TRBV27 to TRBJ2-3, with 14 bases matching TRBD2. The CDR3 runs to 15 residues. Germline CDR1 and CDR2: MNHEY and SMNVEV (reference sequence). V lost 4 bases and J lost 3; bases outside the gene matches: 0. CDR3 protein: CASSWTSGRTDTQYF. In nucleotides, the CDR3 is TGTGCCAGCAGTTGGACTAGCGGGAGGACAGATACGCAGTATTTT.

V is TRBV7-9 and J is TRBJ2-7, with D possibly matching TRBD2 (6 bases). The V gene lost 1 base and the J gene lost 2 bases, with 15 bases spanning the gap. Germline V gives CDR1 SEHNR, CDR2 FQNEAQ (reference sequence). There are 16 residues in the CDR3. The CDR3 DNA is TGTGCCAGCAGCTTAGAAGCGCCGGGACTCGCCTACGAGCAGTACTTC. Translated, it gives CASSLEAPGLAYEQYF.

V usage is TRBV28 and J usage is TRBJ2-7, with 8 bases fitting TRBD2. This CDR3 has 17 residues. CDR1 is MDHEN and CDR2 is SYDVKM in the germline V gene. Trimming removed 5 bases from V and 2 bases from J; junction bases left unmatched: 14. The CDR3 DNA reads TGTGCCAGCAGTCCGCAGTCTCCTGGACTAGCAGCCTACGAGCAGTACTTC. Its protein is CASSPQSPGLAAYEQYF.

The CDR3 DNA reads as TGTGCCAGCAGCTTCTCCCCGACGGGGTATGGCTACACCTTC. Translating it yields CASSFSPTGYGYTF. The rearrangement uses TRBV7-2 and TRBJ1-2; D unresolved. Per germline, CDR1 SGHTA and CDR2 FQGNSA. V was pared by 3 bases and J by 5 bases, with 13 bases between. The CDR3 sequence is 14 residues long.